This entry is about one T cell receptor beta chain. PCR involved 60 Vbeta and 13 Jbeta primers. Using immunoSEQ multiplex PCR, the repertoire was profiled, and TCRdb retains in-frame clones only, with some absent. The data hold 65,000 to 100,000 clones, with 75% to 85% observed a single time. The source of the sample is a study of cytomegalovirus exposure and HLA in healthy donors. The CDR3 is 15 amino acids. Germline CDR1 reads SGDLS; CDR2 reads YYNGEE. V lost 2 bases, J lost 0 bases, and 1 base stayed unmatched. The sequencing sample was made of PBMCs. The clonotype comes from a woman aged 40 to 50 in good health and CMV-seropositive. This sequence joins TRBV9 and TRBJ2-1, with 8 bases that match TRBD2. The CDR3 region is CASSVSGNSYNEQFF. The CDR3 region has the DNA TGTGCCAGCAGCGTTAGCGGGAACTCCTACAATGAGCAGTTCTTC.